Listed here is a single T cell receptor beta chain. CDR3 length: 12 residues. The germline V and J ends were trimmed by 3 bases and 5 bases, with 2 bases remaining between them. Germline lookup yields CDR1 SEHNR and CDR2 FQNEAQ (reference sequence). Data came from immunoSEQ multiplex PCR; TCRdb stores just in-frame clones and leaves some out. The profile covers about 140,000 clones, with roughly 89% appearing a single time and approximately 4.8% taken by the ten largest. The data were obtained in a study of T cell responses to AZD1222 COVID-19 vaccine. The gene calls are TRBV7-9 and TRBJ1-6; unclear D gene. Sequenced here: peripheral blood, sampled on day 0 of AZD1222 vaccination. The TCR was taken from an adult in good health. The CDR3 DNA reads as TGTGCCAGCAGCTTCAATAATTCACCCCTCCACTTT. As protein: CASSFNNSPLHF.